The rows below give T cell receptor beta chains drawn from one sample of a study of cytomegalovirus exposure and HLA in healthy donors. Profiling relied on immunoSEQ multiplex PCR, and the TCRdb table lists in-frame clones only, not all of them. Of a few hundred thousand clones listed, roughly 80% are singletons. The sequenced material came from PBMCs. The receptor set was obtained from a man aged 30-40 years in good health and CMV-seronegative. Each CDR3 is given with its conserved first and last residue. The D gene is left open where the match is weak. The listing skips clone size in some rows; elsewhere it reads once, few, many or a size class.

J	length	V	size	D	DNA	CDR3
TRBJ1-1	15	TRBV13	NA	NA	TGTGCCAGCAGCCGGCCAGGGGTGGGGAACACTGAAGCTTTCTTT	CASSRPGVGNTEAFF
TRBJ2-7	12	TRBV9	few	TRBD2	TGTGCCAGCAAGAGCGGGGCCTACGAGCAGTACTTC	CASKSGAYEQYF
TRBJ2-1	14	TRBV6-5	NA	NA	TGTGCCAGCAGTTCAACCGGGGAAACCGGGGGGCAGTTCTTC	CASSSTGETGGQFF
TRBJ1-2	24	TRBV7-3	NA	NA	TGTGCCAGCAGCTTAACTTCGGACGGCGAGGGTAAAGTACGCCCCCGGGAACTTGGCTATGGCTACACCTTC	CASSLTSDGEGKVRPRELGYGYTF
TRBJ2-2	17	TRBV6-1	NA	TRBD2	TGTGCCAGCAGTGGGAGACTAGCGGGGGCCCCGGACGGGGAGCTGTTTTTT	CASSGRLAGAPDGELFF
TRBJ2-2	18	TRBV9	NA	NA	TGTGCCAGCAGCGCCGCAAGGGGGGGGGCGCCCAACACCGGGGAGCTGTTTTTT	CASSAARGGAPNTGELFF
TRBJ2-3	16	TRBV2	NA	TRBD2	TGTGCCAGCAGGCGGACTAGCGGGGCCCGCACAGATACGCAGTATTTT	CASRRTSGARTDTQYF
TRBJ2-4	19	TRBV11-1	NA	TRBD2	TGTGCCAGCAGCTTAGGTGCTAGCGGGGGCCCCCTCACCAAAAACATTCAGTACTTC	CASSLGASGGPLTKNIQYF
TRBJ2-7	15	TRBV6-6	NA	NA	TGTGCCAGCAGTTACAGTAGGACATCTCCCTACGAGCAGTACTTC	CASSYSRTSPYEQYF
TRBJ2-3	17	TRBV2	few	TRBD1	TGTGCCAGCAGTCCACCCACGGGACAGGGGTTCACAGATACGCAGTATTTT	CASSPPTGQGFTDTQYF
TRBJ1-2	19	TRBV28	NA	TRBD1	TGTGCCAGCAGTTTACCCTCCCGGGACAGGACACGTAGGAGCTATGGCTACACCTTC	CASSLPSRDRTRRSYGYTF
TRBJ1-2	14	TRBV10-3	NA	TRBD1	TGTGCCATCAAGGGGACAGACGCTAACTATGGCTACACCTTC	CAIKGTDANYGYTF
TRBJ2-6	17	TRBV18	few	NA	TGTGCCAGCTCACCACTAGGTGAGGGGACTGGGGCCAGCGTCCTGACTTTC	CASSPLGEGTGASVLTF
TRBJ2-7	14	TRBV5-1	NA	NA	TGCGCCACCGGAACAGGGCGCAGCTCCTACGAGCAGTACTTC	CATGTGRSSYEQYF
TRBJ2-7	13	TRBV27	NA	NA	TGTGCCAGCAGGCCGTCCGGAGGGTACGAGCAGTACTTC	CASRPSGGYEQYF
TRBJ2-2	16	TRBV25-1	once	NA	TGTGCCAGCAGTGTTTCCGGGGGTCCGAACACCGGGGAGCTGTTTTTT	CASSVSGGPNTGELFF
TRBJ2-5	14	TRBV6-6	NA	NA	TGTGCCAGCAGTGGGGGGACCGTGGGCAAGACCCAGTACTTC	CASSGGTVGKTQYF
TRBJ2-7	17	TRBV15	NA	TRBD1	TGTGCCACCAGCAGAGATCTCTACCGGGACAGGTACTACGAGCAGTACTTC	CATSRDLYRDRYYEQYF
TRBJ1-4	15	TRBV5-5	NA	NA	TGTGCCAGCAGCAGTATGGGGCGGCTTGATGAAAAACTGTTTTTT	CASSSMGRLDEKLFF
TRBJ2-1	15	TRBV27	NA	TRBD2	TGTGCCAGCAGACTAGCGGCCTTAACCTACAATGAGCAGTTCTTC	CASRLAALTYNEQFF
TRBJ1-4	14	TRBV7-9	NA	TRBD1	TGTGCCAGCAGACATACAGGGGGTGATGAAAAACTGTTTTTT	CASRHTGGDEKLFF
TRBJ1-1	15	TRBV5-4	NA	NA	TGTGCCAGCAGCCCCCCCCAGGGGCCGAACACTGAAGCTTTCTTT	CASSPPQGPNTEAFF
TRBJ2-7	14	TRBV7-2	NA	NA	TGTGCCAGCAGCTTAGGGGACACCGCCTACGAGCAGTACTTC	CASSLGDTAYEQYF
TRBJ2-5	13	TRBV11-2	few	TRBD1	TGTGCCAGCAGTTTCAGGGGGCAAGAGACCCAGTACTTC	CASSFRGQETQYF
TRBJ1-2	14	TRBV4-3	NA	TRBD1	TGCGCCAGCAGCCTAGGACAGGGGGCAGAGGGCTACACCTTC	CASSLGQGAEGYTF
TRBJ1-1	17	TRBV5-1	NA	NA	TGCGCCAGCAGCTTGTTGCCCTCGGTAAGATCGAACACTGAAGCTTTCTTT	CASSLLPSVRSNTEAFF
TRBJ1-1	15	TRBV7-6	NA	NA	TGTGCCAGCAGCCCTTTGGGGGGGCGGAACACTGAAGCTTTCTTT	CASSPLGGRNTEAFF
TRBJ2-5	13	TRBV4-2	NA	NA	TGTGCCAGCAGCCAAGAGAGCACGGAGACCCAGTACTTC	CASSQESTETQYF
TRBJ1-1	13	TRBV6-5	NA	NA	TGTGCCAGCAGGCAGGGTCAGAACACTGAAGCTTTCTTT	CASRQGQNTEAFF
TRBJ2-7	13	TRBV5-1	NA	NA	TGCGCCAGCAGCTTGGGACTCCCCTACGAGCAGTACTTC	CASSLGLPYEQYF
TRBJ2-2	19	TRBV7-2	NA	NA	TGTGCCAGCACCTCTGATACAGGTTTAAGGGCTTGGAGCACCGGGGAGCTGTTTTTT	CASTSDTGLRAWSTGELFF
TRBJ2-1	16	TRBV15	NA	TRBD2	TGTGCCACCAGCAGAGGAGAGCGGGGGGGATTGGATGAGCAGTTCTTC	CATSRGERGGLDEQFF
TRBJ2-7	16	TRBV5-4	NA	NA	TGTGCCAGCAGCCTGGGGTTGGGAGCACTGATCTACGAGCAGTACTTC	CASSLGLGALIYEQYF
TRBJ1-1	14	TRBV18	few	TRBD1	TGTGCCAGCTCACCGAGGACAGGGAATCATGAAGCTTTCTTT	CASSPRTGNHEAFF
TRBJ2-4	13	TRBV15	NA	NA	TGTGCCACCGGTTTTGGAGGGCGAAACATTCAGTACTTC	CATGFGGRNIQYF
TRBJ1-6	15	TRBV27	NA	NA	TGTGCCAGCAGTTTATCGAGCAGGATTAATTCACCCCTCCACTTT	CASSLSSRINSPLHF
TRBJ2-3	11	TRBV10-2	NA	NA	TGCGCCAGCAGGTACGGGGATACGCAGTATTTT	CASRYGDTQYF
TRBJ2-5	15	TRBV7-3	NA	TRBD1	TGTGCCAGCAGCCCGTCGGACAGGGGTAAAGAGACCCAGTACTTC	CASSPSDRGKETQYF
TRBJ2-2	16	TRBV7-2	once	NA	TGTGCCAGCAGCCTGTACAGGGGAGGCAACACCGGGGAGCTGTTTTTT	CASSLYRGGNTGELFF
TRBJ1-2	11	TRBV2	once	NA	TGTGCCAGCAGTGAACGCTATGGCTACACCTTC	CASSERYGYTF
TRBJ2-1	15	TRBV6-5	NA	TRBD2	TGTGCCAGCGGCAAGCGGGGGGGCGAGAACAATGAGCAGTTCTTC	CASGKRGGENNEQFF
TRBJ2-7	15	TRBV6-6	few	TRBD1	TGTGCCAGCAGTTATTCGGCAGGGGGATCCTACGAGCAGTACTTC	CASSYSAGGSYEQYF
TRBJ2-5	15	TRBV5-1	NA	NA	TGCGCCAGCAGCAACCAACAGGGAGTAGCGGAGACCCAGTACTTC	CASSNQQGVAETQYF
TRBJ1-5	15	TRBV28	NA	NA	TGTGCCAGCCGAGTGGGGGGTTTGGTATATCAGCCCCAGCATTTT	CASRVGGLVYQPQHF
TRBJ2-7	14	TRBV10-1	NA	NA	TGCGCCAGCCTCGGACAGAGGTCATCTAACGAGCAGTACTTC	CASLGQRSSNEQYF
TRBJ1-2	13	TRBV5-6	once	NA	TGTGCCAGCAGCTTGGAGAGTTCCTATGGCTACACCTTC	CASSLESSYGYTF
TRBJ1-2	13	TRBV28	NA	NA	TGTGCCAGCAGCGAGCGGGGTCCCTCGGGCTACACCTTC	CASSERGPSGYTF
TRBJ2-6	17	TRBV7-2	once	TRBD2	TGTGCCAGCAGCCTACTAGCGGGGGTATCTGGGGCCAGCGTCCTGACTTTC	CASSLLAGVSGASVLTF
TRBJ1-2	13	TRBV7-2	few	NA	TGTGCCAGCAGCTTAACAGGGAAGTATGGCTACACCTTC	CASSLTGKYGYTF
TRBJ2-7	15	TRBV27	NA	NA	TGTGCCAGCAGACATAGGAAAGGAGAACGCTACGAGCAGTACTTC	CASRHRKGERYEQYF
TRBJ2-2	15	TRBV5-4	NA	NA	TGTGCCAGCAGCTTGGACAGGGTGGGGGCCGGGGAGCTGTTTTTT	CASSLDRVGAGELFF
TRBJ1-1	16	TRBV6-5	NA	TRBD1	TGTGCCAGCAGTTACTCGAGCGGGACAGGGTCCACTGAAGCTTTCTTT	CASSYSSGTGSTEAFF